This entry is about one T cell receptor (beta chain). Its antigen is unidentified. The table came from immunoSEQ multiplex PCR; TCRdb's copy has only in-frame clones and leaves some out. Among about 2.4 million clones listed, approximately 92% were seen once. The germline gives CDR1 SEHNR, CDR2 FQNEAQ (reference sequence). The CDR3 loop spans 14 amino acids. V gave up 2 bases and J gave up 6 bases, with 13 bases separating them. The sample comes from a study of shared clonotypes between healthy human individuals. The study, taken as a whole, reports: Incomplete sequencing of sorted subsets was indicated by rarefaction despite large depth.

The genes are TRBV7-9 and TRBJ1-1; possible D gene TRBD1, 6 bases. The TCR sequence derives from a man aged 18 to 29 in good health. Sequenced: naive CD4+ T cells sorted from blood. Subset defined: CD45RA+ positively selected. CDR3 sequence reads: CASSLSGDFAEAFF. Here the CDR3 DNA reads TGTGCCAGCAGCTTATCAGGGGATTTCGCTGAAGCTTTCTTT. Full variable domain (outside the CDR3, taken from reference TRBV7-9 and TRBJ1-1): DTGVSQNPRHKITKRGQNVTFRCDPISEHNRLYWYRQTLGQGPEFLTYFQNEAQLEKSRLLSDRFSAERPKGSFSTLEIQRTEQGDSAMYLCASSLSGDFAEAFFGQGTRLTVV.